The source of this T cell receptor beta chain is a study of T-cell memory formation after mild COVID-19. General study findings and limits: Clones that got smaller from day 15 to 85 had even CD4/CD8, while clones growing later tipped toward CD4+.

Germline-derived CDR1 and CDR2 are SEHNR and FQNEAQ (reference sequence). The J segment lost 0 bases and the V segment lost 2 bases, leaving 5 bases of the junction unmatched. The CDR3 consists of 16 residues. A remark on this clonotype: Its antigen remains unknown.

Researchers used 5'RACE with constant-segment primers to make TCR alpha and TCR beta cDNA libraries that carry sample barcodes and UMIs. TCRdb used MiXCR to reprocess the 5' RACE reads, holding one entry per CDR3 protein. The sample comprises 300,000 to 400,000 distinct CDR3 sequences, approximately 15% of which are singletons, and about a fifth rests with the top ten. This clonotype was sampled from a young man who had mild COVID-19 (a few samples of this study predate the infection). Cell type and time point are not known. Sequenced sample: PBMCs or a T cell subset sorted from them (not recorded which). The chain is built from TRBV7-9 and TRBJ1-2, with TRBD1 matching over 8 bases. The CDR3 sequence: CASSLSGQGANYGYTF. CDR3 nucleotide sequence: TGTGCCAGCAGCTTATCCGGACAGGGCGCTAACTATGGCTACACCTTC.